What follows describes a single TCR beta chain. A second PCR, run for roughly 7 to 11 cycles, used a sample-barcoded 5' primer plus a J-beta primer mix. Each CDR3 protein gets one entry after TCRdb re-called the 5' RACE reads with MiXCR. Found here are 1 million to 1.2 million distinct CDR3 sequences, around two fifths of them singletons; the top ten hold about an eighth. These data are taken from a study of blood T cells in healthy people across ages. This CDR3 has 16 residues. Looked up from germline, CDR1 is SGDLS and CDR2 is YYNGEE. J gave up 1 base and V 3 bases, and 6 bases lay outside the gene matches.

The sample comprised blood. This sequence joins TRBV9 and TRBJ2-1, with 8 bases lining up with TRBD2. This clonotype was obtained from a man aged 18 to 29 in good health. The CDR3, as DNA: TGTGCCAGCAGCGAACCCGGCGGGGGGTCCTACAATGAGCAGTTCTTC. Its translation: CASSEPGGGSYNEQFF.